Listed here are 30 T cell receptor beta chains from one sample, sequenced in a study of blood T cell repertoires in COVID-19. Generated by immunoSEQ multiplex PCR, the TCRdb table keeps only in-frame clones and is missing some. Of about 230,000 clones in the sample, 80% to 90% were seen once. The sample was peripheral blood. All receptors derive from a man between 40 and 49 years old with acute or convalescent COVID-19.

V is TRBV9 and J is TRBJ2-7; D not certain. CDR3 size: 14 residues. In germline, CDR1 is SGDLS, CDR2 YYNGEE. Trimming removed 0 bases at V and 6 bases at J, with 13 bases between. Written as DNA, the CDR3 is TGTGCCAGCAGCGTAGCCCCAGGAAAGAGCGAGCAGTACTTC. Its translation: CASSVAPGKSEQYF.

This chain connects TRBV6-1 to TRBJ2-5; D might be TRBD1 (5 bases). V gave up 3 bases and J gave up 5 bases, with 19 bases separating them. CDR1 is MNHNS and CDR2 is SASEGT in the germline V gene. The CDR3 runs 16 residues. The CDR3 sequence: CASSDLGQTSGETQYF. The CDR3 bases are TGTGCCAGCAGTGACCTAGGCCAGACTTCAGGGGAGACCCAGTACTTC.

The V gene is TRBV5-4, the J gene TRBJ2-1; 7 positions match TRBD2. The CDR3 has 17 amino acids. The germline V gene encodes CDR1 SGHNT and CDR2 YYREEE (reference sequence). The V and J ends lost 0 bases and 6 bases, in that order; junction bases with no gene match: 12. As DNA, the CDR3 is TGTGCCAGCAGCTTGGCAGGTCGTCGCAGCGGGGTCAATGAGCAGTTCTTC. Translation gives CASSLAGRRSGVNEQFF.

The CDR3: CASSERRHSNQPQHF. For the CDR3, the DNA is TGTGCCAGCAGTGAACGTAGACATAGCAATCAGCCCCAGCATTTT. The chain employs TRBV2 and TRBJ1-5; D is uncertain. From germline, CDR1 is SNHLY and CDR2 FYNNEI. Between the trimmed V and J ends, which lost 2 bases and 0 bases, there was a span of 8 bases. This CDR3 spans 15 amino acids. Variable domain in full (rest from reference TRBV2 and TRBJ1-5): EPEVTQTPSHQVTQMGQEVILRCVPISNHLYFYWYRQILGQKVEFLVSFYNNEISEKSEIFDDQFSVERPDGSNFTLKIRSTKLEDSAMYFCASSERRHSNQPQHFGDGTRLSIL.

V gene TRBV4-2 combines with J gene TRBJ2-1; 7 bases line up with TRBD2. Germline assignment: CDR1 LGHNA and CDR2 YNFKEQ. J was trimmed by 4 bases and V by 1 base; bases with no gene match: 10. The CDR3 length is 17 residues. DNA for the CDR3: TGTGCCAGCAGCCAAGCAAGGGCAGCGGGGACTTACAATGAGCAGTTCTTC. This sequence encodes CASSQARAAGTYNEQFF.

This clone was seen once. CDR3 bases: TGTGCCAGCAGCTTAGGTCCCGACAGCTACAATGAGCAGTTCTTC. It is translated as CASSLGPDSYNEQFF. This sequence joins TRBV7-8 and TRBJ2-1, with a tentative D call TRBD1 (5 bases). The germline V and J ends were trimmed by 1 base and 3 bases, with 10 bases remaining between them. The CDR3 is 15 residues long. The germline CDR1 and CDR2 sequences are SGHVS and FQNEAQ.

The gene calls are TRBV30 and TRBJ1-1; D gene uncertain. The CDR3 is 13 amino acids. Trimming cost V 3 bases and J 0 bases, with 8 bases left between them. Per germline, CDR1 GTSNPN and CDR2 SVGIG (reference sequence). In DNA form, the CDR3 reads TGTGCCTGGAGACAGTACATGAACACTGAAGCTTTCTTT. It codes for CAWRQYMNTEAFF.

The gene calls are TRBV9 and TRBJ2-7; weak D call: TRBD2 (6 bases). The CDR3 has 15 residues. Germline V gene data show CDR1 as SGDLS and CDR2 as YYNGEE. V shed 0 bases and J shed 2 bases, with 12 bases lying between them. In nucleotides, the CDR3 is TGTGCCAGCAGCGTAGGCGGGGCGGCGACCTACGAGCAGTACTTC. It specifies CASSVGGAATYEQYF.

J is TRBJ2-1 and V is TRBV7-2; 10 bases fit TRBD2. V lost 1 base to trimming and J lost 6 bases; unmatched junction nucleotides: 6. The germline CDR1 and CDR2 sequences are SGHTA and FQGNSA. This CDR3 region has 16 residues. The CDR3: CASSLGRLAGVNEQFF. The CDR3 coding sequence is TGTGCCAGCAGCTTAGGTAGGCTAGCGGGGGTCAATGAGCAGTTCTTC.

The rearrangement links TRBV18 to TRBJ1-2, with 8 bases aligning to TRBD1. Looked up from germline, CDR1 is KGHSH and CDR2 is LQKENI. This CDR3 has 15 residues. Germline trimming cut 2 bases from V and 4 bases from J; bases unmatched to any gene: 6. This chain's CDR3 is CASSPAAGGSYGYTF. In nucleotides, the CDR3 is TGTGCCAGCTCACCAGCGGCAGGGGGCAGCTATGGCTACACCTTC.

This chain uses TRBV5-1 with TRBJ1-1, with a possible D match to TRBD1 (5 bases). The CDR3 spans 14 residues. Trimming stripped 0 bases from V and 5 bases from J, with 11 bases between. Germline loops: CDR1 SGHRS, CDR2 YFSETQ. CDR3 protein: CASSLGGWRTEAFF. The CDR3 nucleotides are TGCGCCAGCAGCTTGGGGGGCTGGAGAACTGAAGCTTTCTTT.

This chain links TRBV3-1 (or the pseudogene TRBV3-2) with TRBJ1-5, with TRBD1 as a possible D gene (6 bases). The CDR3 loop spans 13 amino acids. V lost 0 bases, J lost 7 bases, and 7 bases lay in between. Germline loops: CDR1 LGHDT, CDR2 YNNKEL (reference sequence). The DNA for the CDR3 is TGTGCCAGCAGCCAAGACGGACAGCAGCCCCAGCATTTT. It translates to CASSQDGQQPQHF.

This clone was seen only a few times. This sequence joins TRBV5-6 and TRBJ1-2; a possible D gene is TRBD1 (6 bases). This CDR3 comprises 16 residues. Germline-derived CDR1 and CDR2 are SGHDT and YYEEEE. Between the trimmed V and J ends, which lost 0 bases and 5 bases, there was a span of 17 bases. CDR3 residues: CASSLDGDIRRYGYTF. CDR3 nucleotides: TGTGCCAGCAGCTTGGATGGGGACATCAGACGGTATGGCTACACCTTC.

The chain employs TRBV5-1 and TRBJ1-4; 10 bases line up with TRBD1. Looked up from germline, CDR1 is SGHRS and CDR2 is YFSETQ. This CDR3 region has 15 residues. With 2 bases clipped from V and 6 bases from J, the junction kept 4 bases outside the gene matches. In DNA form, the CDR3 reads TGCGCCAGCAGCTTCGGGGGACAGGGGTATGAAAAACTGTTTTTT. This codes for CASSFGGQGYEKLFF.

The J gene is TRBJ1-5, the V gene TRBV7-2, with TRBD1 as a possible D gene (5 bases). The germline V gene has CDR1 SGHTA and CDR2 FQGNSA. CDR3 size: 15 residues. The V end was cut by 5 bases, the J end by 2 bases, with 13 bases between. The CDR3 sequence is CASSPGRAGNQPQHF. The CDR3 region has the DNA TGTGCCAGCAGCCCGGGCAGGGCCGGCAATCAGCCCCAGCATTTT.

J is TRBJ1-2 and V is TRBV23-1; a possible D gene is TRBD1 (5 bases). TRBV23-1 is annotated as an ORF whose role is uncertain. There are 14 residues in the CDR3. The ends were cut back, 1 base at V and 9 bases at J, with 15 bases in the middle. The CDR3 DNA reads TGCGCCAGCAGTCAATGGCTACAGGAGAGTCGCTACACCTTC. Amino acid sequence: CASSQWLQESRYTF.

The chain carries TRBV7-2 and TRBJ2-7; TRBD2 aligns across 7 bases. The germline gives CDR1 SGHTA, CDR2 FQGNSA. The CDR3 sequence is 15 residues long. V was pared by 0 bases and J by 3 bases, with 5 bases of the junction left unmatched. The DNA for the CDR3 is TGTGCCAGCAGCTTAGCGGGGGGGAAAAACTACGAGCAGTACTTC. Translated, it gives CASSLAGGKNYEQYF.

In this sample, this clone turned up once. The rearrangement links TRBV5-4 to TRBJ2-1; TRBD2 aligns across 7 bases. CDR3 length: 18 residues. With V trimmed by 3 bases and J by 15 bases, 27 bases remained unmatched. Germline values: CDR1 SGHNT, CDR2 YYREEE (reference sequence). CDR3 in DNA: TGTGCCAGCAGCTCACGAGGGGCGGGGATTACAATGAGCAGGGAGGGGTTCTTC. Its protein is CASSSRGAGITMSREGFF.

J is TRBJ1-2 and V is TRBV4-2; 8 nucleotides agree with TRBD1. The CDR3 is 14 residues long. J was trimmed by 8 bases and V by 1 base; bases with no gene match: 6. CDR1 is LGHNA, CDR2 YNFKEQ, per germline. CDR3 residues: CASSQVGAGGGYTF. Here the CDR3 DNA reads TGTGCCAGCAGCCAAGTGGGTGCAGGGGGCGGCTACACCTTC.

This chain connects TRBV5-6 to TRBJ1-1, with a tentative D call TRBD1 (5 bases). Per germline, CDR1 SGHDT and CDR2 YYEEEE. The CDR3 is made up of 14 amino acids. The V and J ends lost 4 bases and 6 bases respectively, with 16 bases between them. For the CDR3, the DNA is TGTGCCAGCAGCCGGGAGAGGTGGGGCTCTGAAGCTTTCTTT. It specifies CASSRERWGSEAFF.

The chain combines TRBV6-5 with TRBJ1-2, with 7 positions matching TRBD1. CDR3 size: 15 residues. Trimming at V came to 6 bases and at J to 4 bases, leaving 11 bases not matched to a gene. The germline gives CDR1 MNHEY, CDR2 SVGAGI. The CDR3 spells CASSTDRDRTYGYTF. In DNA, the CDR3 is TGTGCCAGCAGCACAGACCGGGACAGAACCTATGGCTACACCTTC.

This clone was seen a few times. V usage is TRBV19 and J usage is TRBJ1-1; D ambiguous. Trimming pared 6 bases from V and 1 base from J, leaving 6 bases between. The CDR3 runs 12 residues. CDR1 and CDR2 (germline): LNHDA, SQIVND (reference sequence). The CDR3, as DNA: TGTGCCAGTAGCCGGGGGAACACTGAAGCTTTCTTT. The encoded protein is CASSRGNTEAFF.

Written as DNA, the CDR3 is TGCGCCAGCAGCTTGGGGACAGGGGAGGAAAAACTGTTTTTT. It translates to CASSLGTGEEKLFF. The chain recombines TRBV5-1 with TRBJ1-4, with 9 bases lining up with TRBD1. The V segment lost 0 bases and the J segment 8 bases; nucleotides outside the gene matches: 2. Germline V gene lookup returns CDR1 SGHRS and CDR2 YFSETQ. This CDR3 contains 14 residues.

The chain has TRBV30 and TRBJ1-2; 7 bases are a match to TRBD1. Germline V CDR1 and CDR2: GTSNPN, SVGIG (reference sequence). The trim removed 0 bases at V and 7 bases at J, leaving 5 bases unmatched. The CDR3 covers 13 residues. This CDR3 reads CAWSVGGASGYTF. The CDR3, as DNA: TGTGCCTGGAGTGTAGGGGGCGCGAGTGGCTACACCTTC. Full variable domain (outside the CDR3, taken from reference TRBV30 and TRBJ1-2): SQTIHQWPATLVQPVGSPLSLECTVEGTSNPNLYWYRQAAGRGLQLLFYSVGIGQISSEVPQNLSASRPQDRQFILSSKKLLLSDSGFYLCAWSVGGASGYTFGSGTRLTVV.

J is TRBJ2-2 and V is TRBV12-3 or TRBV12-4; D is perhaps TRBD1 (6 bases). This CDR3 has 12 amino acids. The ends were cut back, 10 bases at V and 5 bases at J, with 11 bases in the middle. CDR3 coding DNA: TGTGCCACCTCCCAGGGGACCGGGGAGCTGTTTTTT. Protein sequence: CATSQGTGELFF.

This clone was recorded a few times. The V and J genes are TRBV9 and TRBJ1-1, with D possibly TRBD1 on 6 matching bases. Trimming pared 6 bases from V and 0 bases from J, leaving 15 bases between. Germline CDR1 reads SGDLS; CDR2 reads YYNGEE. CDR3 size: 15 residues. CDR3 coding DNA: TGTGCCAGCACCCAATCGACAGGCTTGAACACTGAAGCTTTCTTT. This codes for CASTQSTGLNTEAFF. Combining the CDR3 with reference TRBV9 and TRBJ1-1 gives the whole variable domain DSGVTQTPKHLITATGQRVTLRCSPRSGDLSVYWYQQSLDQGLQFLIQYYNGEERAKGNILERFSAQQFPDLHSELNLSSLELGDSALYFCASTQSTGLNTEAFFGQGTRLTVV.

The chain carries TRBV5-6 and TRBJ1-2, with 10 bases aligning to TRBD1. This CDR3 has 14 amino acids. The J segment lost 4 bases and the V segment lost 4 bases, leaving 4 bases of the junction unmatched. Germline CDR1 reads SGHDT; CDR2 reads YYEEEE. CDR3 sequence reads: CASSPGQGFYGYTF. Here the CDR3 DNA reads TGTGCCAGCAGCCCGGGACAGGGGTTCTATGGCTACACCTTC. Full variable domain (outside the CDR3, taken from reference TRBV5-6 and TRBJ1-2): DAGVTQSPTHLIKTRGQQVTLRCSPKSGHDTVSWYQQALGQGPQFIFQYYEEEERQRGNFPDRFSGHQFPNYSSELNVNALLLGDSALYLCASSPGQGFYGYTFGSGTRLTVV.

The genes are TRBV5-1 and TRBJ1-3; D not certain. The V end was cut by 2 bases, the J end by 0 bases, with 9 bases between. In germline, CDR1 is SGHRS, CDR2 YFSETQ. The CDR3 covers 15 residues. CDR3 nucleotide sequence: TGCGCCAGCAGCTTTGAGGCAGACTCTGGAAACACCATATATTTT. Protein sequence: CASSFEADSGNTIYF.

This sequence joins TRBV12-3 or TRBV12-4 and TRBJ1-2; the D gene is possibly TRBD1 (6 bases). The CDR3 contains 13 residues. Trimming removed 5 bases at V and 2 bases at J, with 9 bases between. The DNA of the CDR3 is TGTGCCAGCAGTCCCACAGGGAACTATGGCTACACCTTC. It specifies CASSPTGNYGYTF.

The V gene is TRBV28, the J gene TRBJ1-1; unclear D gene. The ends were cut back, 2 bases at V and 8 bases at J, with 12 bases in the middle. The germline gives CDR1 MDHEN, CDR2 SYDVKM. This CDR3 spans 13 amino acids. The CDR3 nucleotides read TGTGCCAGCAGTTTAATCGAGGCCGACGAAGCTTTCTTT. Amino acid sequence: CASSLIEADEAFF.